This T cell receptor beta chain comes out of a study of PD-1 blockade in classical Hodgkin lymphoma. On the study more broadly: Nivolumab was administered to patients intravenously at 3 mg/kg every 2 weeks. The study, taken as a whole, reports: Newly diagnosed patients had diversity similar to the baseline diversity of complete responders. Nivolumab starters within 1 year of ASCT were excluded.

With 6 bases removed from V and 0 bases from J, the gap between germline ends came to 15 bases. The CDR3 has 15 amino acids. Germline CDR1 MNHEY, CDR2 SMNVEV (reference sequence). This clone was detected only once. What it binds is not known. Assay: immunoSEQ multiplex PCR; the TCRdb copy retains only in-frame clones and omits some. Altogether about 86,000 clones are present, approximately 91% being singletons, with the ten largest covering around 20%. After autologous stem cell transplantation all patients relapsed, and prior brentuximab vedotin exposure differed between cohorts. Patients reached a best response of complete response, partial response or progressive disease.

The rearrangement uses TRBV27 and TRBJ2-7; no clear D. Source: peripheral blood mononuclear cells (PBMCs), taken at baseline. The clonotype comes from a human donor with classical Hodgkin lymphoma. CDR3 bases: TGTGCCAGCAGCCGAAGAGTAGATAGCTCCTACGAGCAGTACTTC. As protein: CASSRRVDSSYEQYF.